This TCR beta chain was identified during a study of blood T cell repertoires in COVID-19. Study background: The origin of the acute and convalescent COVID-19 samples was the United States, Italy and Spain. Sources were T cells, B-cell-depleted T cells, or PBMCs; the material itself was cDNA or gDNA.

Per the original methods: Quantification of nucleated cells was approximated via reference gene primer amplification. Here immunoSEQ multiplex PCR was the method, and the copy in TCRdb shows in-frame clones only, minus some. V and J calls and clone size are given by that table; D and trimming were obtained from the DNA. The data contain about 38,000 clones, over 70% of them singletons. Per germline, CDR1 KGHSH and CDR2 LQKENI. V gave up 6 bases and J gave up 5 bases, with 14 bases separating them. This CDR3 comprises 15 residues. This TCR came from a man aged 50-59 years with active or convalescent COVID-19. Sequenced: peripheral blood. The V gene is TRBV18, the J gene TRBJ1-6; D is undetermined. The CDR3 DNA reads TGTGCCAGCTCTCCGTCGGAGGCGGATAATTCACCCCTCCACTTT. Translation gives CASSPSEADNSPLHF.